This record concerns one T cell receptor (beta chain) sequence. This clone was seen once. No antigen is known for it. Per-base quality was not reported, and no clone a single base away is much larger than it. The donors were healthy, HIV-negative adults who had no recently reported acute infections or vaccinations. Every donor was a Caucasian adult residing in Nashville, Tennessee, USA. CD4+ T cells were enriched by magnetic negative selection, after which naive cells were positively selected on CD45RA and the negative fraction was taken as the memory subset. After blood collection by leukapheresis, PBMCs were isolated using Ficoll-Histopaque density gradient centrifugation and then cryopreserved in the vapor phase of liquid nitrogen. Purity and quantity of every magnetically sorted T cell population were checked by analytical flow cytometry. From each sorted fraction, genomic DNA was isolated and quantified by UV absorbance on a Nanodrop 2000c.

This record comes from a study of shared clonotypes between healthy human individuals (dated by TCRdb to 2020 to 2021). About the investigation overall: A few men and a couple of women, aged 18 to 49 years, made up the cohort. For each donor, three plates each were used for CD4 naive and CD4 memory, two plates were used for CD8 naive, and one plate was used for CD8 memory. Blood TCR repertoires of five healthy adults were deeply sequenced to estimate repertoire size and the extent of clonotype sharing between individuals. To increase sequencing depth and limit assay-specific biases, different laboratories used diverse techniques to prepare libraries and sequence TCR repertoires. Per donor, leukapheresis produced somewhere between about 0.94 and 8.9 billion PBMCs. Beyond this particular receptor, the publication reports: Pairwise subsampling led to the expectation that sequencing depth would affect the degree of clonotype sharing among donors. Estimated clonotype richness was generally larger for naive than for memory subsets. Higher generation probabilities were observed for clonotypes shared by all four sorted-subset donors than for non-shared clonotypes. Sharing across a handful of donors was observed for approximately 5% of naive CD4, 3.5% of naive CD8, about 2.5% of memory CD4, and around 0.4% of memory CD8 clonotypes. Incomplete sequencing was indicated by rarefaction of sorted-subset datasets, despite the large sequencing depth. Because the study included a small number of donors, the genetic and exposure-history diversity represented was limited. Only blood was sampled, and tissue TCR repertoires likely differ from those in blood.

TCR CDR3 regions were amplified from genomic DNA by multiplex PCR using the deep immunoSEQ assay. Extracted genomic DNA from each cell subset was distributed evenly across all wells of several immunoSEQ 96-well plates, and each plate was treated as a replicate. For sorted subsets, roughly 0.2 ug genomic DNA, equal to 30,000 to 35,000 T cell genomes, was loaded into each replicate PCR. Purified libraries were quantified with a Qubit 3.0 fluorometer, sized on a Bioanalyzer 2100, and re-quantified with the KAPA Library Quantification kit. Every immunoSEQ 96-well plate was sequenced on a separate single-read 150-cycle Illumina NextSeq 550 flow cell. In the authors' own workflow: Because the immunoSEQ output included only junctional sequences and no quality scores, the filtering could not be the same as the filtering used for full-length reads. To assign V/J genes and CDR3, sequences were annotated using PyIR, a Python wrapper for IgBLAST v1.9, with IMGT germline references. Reads with weak V/J assignments (E-value above 1e-6), missing CDR3, stop codons, out-of-frame junctions, or ambiguous translated residues were removed. A V3J clonotype was defined by an identical inferred V gene, J gene, and CDR3 amino acid sequence. Percentage overlap between repertoires was calculated by dividing the number of shared unique clonotypes by the size of the smaller repertoire. RTK rarefaction, the Chao1 estimator, and Recon v2.1 estimates of unobserved clonotypes were used to assess repertoire richness. Generation probabilities for all TCRbeta clonotypes obtained by the gDNA method from a handful of donors were computed using OLGA. The clones in this table, taken by TCRdb from immuneACCESS, are in-frame only. Not every clone is retained; where verified, under half of the shortfall comes from an unresolved V gene, and the cause of the rest is unknown. V and J calls and clone size are those listed in that table; D and trimming were worked out from the DNA. Within this sample are 2 million to 3 million clones, with approximately 93% of them counted one time only. 0.35% to 0.45% of the sample goes to the ten largest clones.

Taken from cysteine to phenylalanine, the CDR3 has 14 residues. Only the CDR3 portion is preserved as DNA: 42 bases, with reading frame beginning at the first base. From the germline V gene (reference sequence), CDR1 is LNHNV and CDR2 is YYDKDF. V and J lose 2 bases and 4 bases, and a span of 6 bases separates them. Sequencing was performed on naive CD4+ T cells from PBMCs. Per the publication, the cell subset or site label means: CD45RA+ positively selected. The clonotype originates from a man younger than 35 in good health. Some clones in this sample may be carry-over from other donors' samples. The chain is assembled from TRBV15 and TRBJ2-6; no D segment can be confidently identified. The CDR3 in this case is CATSRPDGANVLTF. The nucleotide sequence is given as TGTGCCACCAGCAGACCCGACGGGGCCAACGTCCTGACTTTC.